The 20 T cell receptor beta chains below were found in one sample sequenced in a study of cytomegalovirus exposure and HLA in healthy donors. This PCR relied on a set of 60 Vbeta primers and 13 Jbeta primers. Only in-frame clones appear in the TCRdb table, and some are missing; sequencing was by immunoSEQ multiplex PCR. Here the sample spans 200,000 or so clones, approximately 78% being singletons. Material for sequencing was PBMCs. The receptors here all came from a male donor in good health and CMV-seronegative.

The genes are TRBV5-1 and TRBJ1-2; TRBD1 matches 9 bases. With V trimmed by 0 bases and J by 1 base, 1 base remained unmatched. In germline, CDR1 is SGHRS, CDR2 YFSETQ. This CDR3 is 15 amino acids long. CDR3 coding DNA: TGCGCCAGCAGCTTGGGGGACAGGGTTAACTATGGCTACACCTTC. Translation: CASSLGDRVNYGYTF.

V and J are TRBV5-1 and TRBJ1-3, with D perhaps TRBD1 (5 bases). Trimming removed 5 bases at V and 0 bases at J, with 21 bases between. Germline V lookup: CDR1 SGHRS, CDR2 YFSETQ. The CDR3 is 18 residues long. CDR3 region: CASSPGPGLLNSGNTIYF. For the CDR3, the DNA is TGCGCCAGCAGTCCTGGGCCGGGACTATTAAACTCTGGAAACACCATATATTTT.

This clone appeared a few times. This chain connects TRBV10-3 to TRBJ1-5; D gene unclear. Germline V gene data show CDR1 as ENHRY and CDR2 as SYGVKD. This CDR3 has 14 residues. The V end lost 1 base, the J end lost 6 bases, and 10 bases lay between the germline ends. CDR3 protein: CAISEWAFSQPQHF. The CDR3 DNA reads TGTGCCATCAGTGAGTGGGCCTTCAGTCAGCCCCAGCATTTT.

The V gene is TRBV5-1, the J gene TRBJ2-2, with 14 bases that match TRBD2. The CDR3 runs 17 residues. Germline CDR1 reads SGHRS; CDR2 reads YFSETQ. After removal of 4 bases from V and 7 bases from J, the junction contained 9 bases not matched to a gene. Here the CDR3 reads CASSPNPGLAGVGELFF. CDR3 nucleotide sequence: TGCGCCAGCAGCCCTAACCCGGGACTAGCGGGAGTCGGGGAGCTGTTTTTT.

This clone is a singleton in its sample. The chain uses TRBV28 and TRBJ1-5; no reliable D call. Germline CDR1 MDHEN, CDR2 SYDVKM. This CDR3 comprises 15 residues. V was pared by 3 bases and J by 7 bases, with 16 bases between. As DNA, the CDR3 is TGTGCCAGCAGTTTTGGACCGGGAGGAGGGCAGCCCCAGCATTTT. Protein sequence: CASSFGPGGGQPQHF.

The rearrangement joins TRBV6-1 to TRBJ1-5, with TRBD1 as a possible D gene (5 bases). In germline, CDR1 is MNHNS, CDR2 SASEGT. The CDR3 spans 14 residues. V lost 3 bases and J 6 bases, leaving 12 bases between the germline ends. The DNA of the CDR3 is TGTGCCAGCAGTGACCCCGGGGGAGCTCAGCCCCAGCATTTT. Amino acids: CASSDPGGAQPQHF.

The CDR3 protein is CASSYTPGAYEQYF. CDR3 nucleotides: TGTGCCAGCAGTTACACACCAGGGGCTTACGAGCAGTACTTC. The chain is built from TRBV6-5 and TRBJ2-5; maybe TRBD1 (6 bases). The end of the DNA fits TRBJ2-7 better, so the J call may be wrong. The CDR3 has 14 residues. Germline V CDR1 and CDR2: MNHEY, SVGAGI.

This chain joins TRBV6-6 and TRBJ2-3; a weak D match, TRBD1 (5 bases). Germline V gene sequence: CDR1 MNHNY, CDR2 SVGAGI (reference sequence). V was cut by 2 bases and J by 6 bases, with 15 bases left in between. The CDR3 has 15 residues. CDR3 sequence reads: CASSYDRKPWDTQYF. The CDR3 region has the DNA TGTGCCAGCAGTTACGACAGAAAGCCTTGGGATACGCAGTATTTT.

In this sample, this clone turned up a few times. The chain employs TRBV19 and TRBJ2-7; unclear D gene. This CDR3 is 14 amino acids long. Germline V gene data show CDR1 as LNHDA and CDR2 as SQIVND (reference sequence). The V and J ends lost 3 bases and 6 bases respectively, with 15 bases between them. CDR3 bases: TGTGCCAGTAGTATTATGGCTAGTTGGTTCGAGCAGTACTTC. It yields the protein CASSIMASWFEQYF. The full variable domain, with the rest looked up from reference TRBV19 and TRBJ2-7, is DGGITQSPKYLFRKEGQNVTLSCEQNLNHDAMYWYRQDPGQGLRLIYYSQIVNDFQKGDIAEGYSVSREKKESFPLTVTSAQKNPTAFYLCASSIMASWFEQYFGPGTRLTVT.

This chain uses TRBV5-6 with TRBJ2-4, with D possibly matching TRBD2 (6 bases). Germline values: CDR1 SGHDT, CDR2 YYEEEE. This CDR3 is built from 16 residues. V was trimmed by 4 bases and J by 1 base, leaving 15 bases between them. DNA of the CDR3: TGTGCCAGCAGCGCCCCACACCGGGGGGCCAAAAACATTCAGTACTTC. Protein product: CASSAPHRGAKNIQYF.

The gene calls are TRBV27 and TRBJ1-2; D is possibly TRBD1 (5 bases). The CDR3 has 12 amino acids. Germline V gene sequence: CDR1 MNHEY, CDR2 SMNVEV (reference sequence). The germline V and J ends were trimmed by 3 bases and 8 bases, with 10 bases remaining between them. CDR3 amino acids: CASSFAGSGYTF. The CDR3 DNA follows: TGTGCCAGCAGTTTCGCAGGGTCCGGCTACACCTTC.

This clone appeared a single time. Relative to the germline gene, one junction end is altered; a read error may explain this. The genes are TRBV7-9 and TRBJ2-7, with 13 nucleotides matching TRBD2. CDR1 is SEHNR, CDR2 FQNEAQ, per germline (reference sequence). The CDR3 spans 16 residues. CDR3 DNA sequence: TGTTCCAGCTCATCAACCGGGACTAGCGGGAAGGTCGAGCAGTACTTC. Amino acids: CSSSSTGTSGKVEQYF.

The rearrangement uses TRBV27 and TRBJ1-1; TRBD1 is a possible D gene (6 bases). Trimming removed 3 bases at V and 8 bases at J, with 16 bases between. The CDR3 spans 14 residues. The germline gives CDR1 MNHEY, CDR2 SMNVEV (reference sequence). The CDR3 region has the DNA TGTGCCAGCAGTTTTAATAACAGGGCAAGCGAAGCTTTCTTT. It translates to CASSFNNRASEAFF.

The chain has TRBV21-1 and TRBJ2-7; TRBD2 is taken as the D call from the table, unchecked against the DNA. TRBV21-1 is classified as a pseudogene. The CDR3 sequence is 16 residues long. CDR3 sequence: CASSLNLGDSSYEQYF. The CDR3 DNA reads as TGTGCCAGCAGCCTTAATCTGGGGGACTCCTCCTACGAGCAGTACTTC.

As to this clone: This CDR3 is also generated by other DNA sequences in the sample. The V call is TRBV7-2, the J call TRBJ1-1; 9 positions match TRBD1. The ends lost 4 bases at V and 1 base at J; junction bases unmatched: 4. CDR3 length: 15 amino acids. Germline V gene data show CDR1 as SGHTA and CDR2 as FQGNSA. This CDR3 reads CASSWGQGGNTEAFF. The DNA of the CDR3 is TGTGCCAGCAGCTGGGGACAGGGCGGGAACACTGAAGCTTTCTTT.

The V and J genes are TRBV6-5 and TRBJ2-7, with D possibly being TRBD1 (6 bases). The germline V gene has CDR1 MNHEY and CDR2 SVGAGI. CDR3 length: 14 amino acids. With 5 bases removed from V and 2 bases from J, the gap between germline ends came to 13 bases. CDR3 bases: TGTGCCAGCAGTGAAGGCAGGGGACCCTACGAGCAGTACTTC. Its protein is CASSEGRGPYEQYF.

The chain has TRBV11-3 and TRBJ2-1; D is perhaps TRBD2 (5 bases). CDR3 length equals 13 residues. Germline V gene data show CDR1 as SGHNT and CDR2 as YENEEA. With 2 bases removed from V and 6 bases from J, the gap between germline ends came to 8 bases. The CDR3 is CASSLSGRNEQFF. In nucleotides, the CDR3 is TGTGCCAGCAGCTTAAGCGGCCGCAATGAGCAGTTCTTC.

The CDR3 sequence: CASSLPSGVSSGANVLTF. The CDR3 nucleotides read TGTGCCAGCAGTTTACCTAGCGGGGTTTCTTCTGGGGCCAACGTCCTGACTTTC. The V call is TRBV27, the J call TRBJ2-6, with 9 bases identical to TRBD2. The CDR3 runs to 18 residues. Germline V CDR1 and CDR2: MNHEY, SMNVEV (reference sequence). Trimming took 2 bases from V and 1 from J; bases not matched to a gene: 6.

The rearrangement joins TRBV5-1 to TRBJ2-6, with D possibly being TRBD1 (6 bases). CDR1 and CDR2 from the germline V gene are SGHRS and YFSETQ. CDR3 size: 18 residues. Trimming removed 4 bases from V and 0 bases from J, with 17 bases in between. CDR3: CASSTETGGISGANVLTF. Here the CDR3 DNA reads TGCGCCAGCAGCACGGAGACAGGAGGAATCTCTGGGGCCAACGTCCTGACTTTC.

The chain has TRBV5-1 and TRBJ2-5; 9 bases agree with TRBD2. J was trimmed by 0 bases and V by 0 bases; bases with no gene match: 3. This CDR3 is built from 16 residues. The germline CDR1 and CDR2 sequences are SGHRS and YFSETQ. The CDR3 region is CASSLVAGANQETQYF. CDR3 in DNA: TGCGCCAGCAGCTTGGTAGCGGGAGCGAACCAAGAGACCCAGTACTTC.